This entry lists 8 T cell receptor beta chains sequenced from one sample in a study of beta chain features in type 1 diabetes. Isolated RNA was reverse transcribed in full, so expressed TCRB transcripts were sequenced. Sequencing was performed with immunoSEQ multiplex PCR; in TCRdb, only in-frame clones are kept and a portion is missing. The sample holds about 140,000 clones, less than 9% seen once. Sequencing was done on a sample of central memory CD4+ T cells from blood. These receptors all stem from a woman aged 25 to 39 in good health.

V gene TRBV18 combines with J gene TRBJ2-7; no reliable D call. This CDR3 is 14 amino acids long. Germline CDR1 KGHSH, CDR2 LQKENI. The V end was cut by 2 bases, the J end by 0 bases, with 8 bases between. The CDR3 DNA follows: TGTGCCAGCTCACCAGACACGCGCTCCTACGAGCAGTACTTC. Protein sequence: CASSPDTRSYEQYF. Full variable domain (missing parts from reference TRBV18 and TRBJ2-7): NAGVMQNPRHLVRRRGQEARLRCSPMKGHSHVYWYRQLPEEGLKFMVYLQKENIIDESGMPKERFSAEFPKEGPSILRIQQVVRGDSAAYFCASSPDTRSYEQYFGPGTRLTVT.

This clone occurred a few times. The CDR3: CASRDSSGTGLLSGANVLTF. The CDR3 coding sequence is TGTGCCAGCAGAGATTCCTCCGGGACAGGGCTACTCTCTGGGGCCAACGTCCTGACTTTC. The genes are TRBV28 and TRBJ2-6; 9 bases are a match to TRBD1. After removal of 6 bases from V and 0 bases from J, the junction contained 15 bases not matched to a gene. The CDR3 consists of 20 residues. Germline V gene lookup returns CDR1 MDHEN and CDR2 SYDVKM.

This clone was detected only a few times. The chain combines TRBV5-1 with TRBJ2-4; 9 bases align to TRBD2. Germline assignment: CDR1 SGHRS and CDR2 YFSETQ. The CDR3 runs 16 residues. After removal of 3 bases from V and 4 bases from J, the junction contained 8 bases not matched to a gene. The CDR3 region is CASSSGSGSLKNIQYF. CDR3 nucleotides: TGCGCCAGCAGCTCGGGTAGCGGGAGTCTTAAAAACATTCAGTACTTC.

In DNA, the CDR3 is TGTGCCAGCAGACTCACGGACAGGTCGTCCGGGGAGCTGTTTTTT. Protein product: CASRLTDRSSGELFF. V gene TRBV2 combines with J gene TRBJ2-2, with 7 positions matching TRBD1. CDR3 length: 15 amino acids. J gave up 6 bases and V 6 bases, and 10 bases lay outside the gene matches. Germline loops: CDR1 SNHLY, CDR2 FYNNEI.

V gene TRBV30 combines with J gene TRBJ2-2; D unresolved. Germline CDR1 reads GTSNPN; CDR2 reads SVGIG (reference sequence). V lost 3 bases and J lost 4, with 18 bases in between. This CDR3 is built from 16 residues. The CDR3 spells CAWRNTRLRATGELFF. For the CDR3, the DNA is TGTGCCTGGAGAAATACGAGATTAAGAGCCACCGGGGAGCTGTTTTTT.

In this sample, this clone turned up a few times. The V and J genes are TRBV7-8 and TRBJ1-5, with a weak D call TRBD1 (6 bases). The CDR3 runs to 15 residues. The germline V and J ends were trimmed by 5 bases and 6 bases, with 17 bases remaining between them. Germline CDR1 reads SGHVS; CDR2 reads FQNEAQ. CDR3 sequence (DNA): TGTGCCAGCAGCCCACAAGCAGGGGAGGGTCAGCCCCAGCATTTT. Translated, it gives CASSPQAGEGQPQHF.

With respect to this clone: At the DNA level, this CDR3 is encoded by other sequences in the same sample as well. This sequence joins TRBV9 and TRBJ2-3; a possible D gene is TRBD1 (5 bases). Germline V gene data show CDR1 as SGDLS and CDR2 as YYNGEE. The CDR3 loop spans 14 amino acids. V lost 2 bases, J lost 3 bases, and 10 bases lay in between. The CDR3 reads CASSVQGGTDTQYF. The CDR3 coding sequence is TGTGCCAGCAGCGTTCAGGGTGGGACAGATACGCAGTATTTT.

This clone turned up a few times. V gene TRBV7-8 combines with J gene TRBJ2-5; TRBD1 agrees at 11 bases. CDR1 and CDR2 (germline): SGHVS, FQNEAQ. The CDR3 sequence is 17 residues long. With V trimmed by 5 bases and J by 3 bases, 11 bases remained unmatched. CDR3 protein: CASSGPRDRGLEETQYF. In nucleotides, the CDR3 is TGTGCCAGCAGCGGCCCTCGGGACAGGGGGTTAGAAGAGACCCAGTACTTC.